This T cell receptor (beta chain) was captured by sequencing in a study of shared clonotypes between healthy human individuals (dated by TCRdb to the early 2020s). For the study in its entirety: A couple of women and three men aged 18 to 49 years were included in the cohort. The study deeply sequenced blood TCR repertoires of five healthy adults to estimate repertoire size and the extent of clonotype sharing between individuals. To increase sequencing depth and limit assay-specific biases, different laboratories used diverse techniques to prepare libraries and sequence TCR repertoires. Between about 0.8 and 9.5 billion PBMCs per donor were obtained by leukapheresis. For each donor, CD4 naive and CD4 memory were each run on three plates, CD8 naive on two plates, and CD8 memory on one plate. General conclusions and limits of the study: Across four donors, around 5% of naive CD4, 3.5% of naive CD8, approximately 2.5% of memory CD4, and under 0.45% of memory CD8 clonotypes were shared. Based on pairwise subsampling, the degree of clonotype sharing among donors was expected to be affected by sequencing depth. The genetic and exposure-history diversity represented was limited by the small number of donors. Larger estimated clonotype richness was generally found for naive subsets than for memory subsets. Sampling was restricted to blood, and TCR repertoires in tissue are likely to differ from TCR repertoires in blood. Even with the large sequencing depth, rarefaction of the sorted-subset datasets indicated that sequencing was incomplete. Clonotypes shared by all four sorted-subset donors showed higher generation probabilities than non-shared clonotypes.

The CDR3 covers 14 residues, taking in both the cysteine and the phenylalanine. Just the 42-base CDR3 DNA is kept, in frame starting at base 1. Via the germline V gene (reference sequence), CDR1 is MNHEY and CDR2 SMNVEV. Trimmed from V: 2 bases; trimmed from J: 1 base; junction bases lacking a gene match: 1. Using the deep immunoSEQ assay, multiplex PCR amplified TCR CDR3 regions from genomic DNA. Extracted genomic DNA from each cell subset was distributed evenly across all wells of several immunoSEQ 96-well plates, and each plate was treated as a replicate. Each replicate PCR for sorted subsets received around 0.2 ug genomic DNA, equal to 30,000 or so T cell genomes. Purified libraries were measured with a Qubit 3.0 fluorometer, size-checked on a Bioanalyzer 2100, and measured again with the KAPA Library Quantification kit. Every immunoSEQ 96-well plate was sequenced on a separate single-read 150-cycle Illumina NextSeq 550 flow cell. As for how the authors treated the data: Because only junctional sequences without quality scores were contained in the immunoSEQ output, filtering matching that applied to full-length reads could not be performed. To assign V/J genes and CDR3, sequences were annotated using PyIR, a Python wrapper for IgBLAST v1.9, with IMGT germline references. Reads with weak V/J assignments (E-value above 1e-6), missing CDR3, stop codons, out-of-frame junctions, or ambiguous translated residues were removed. V3J clonotypes were defined as sequences sharing an identical inferred V gene, J gene, and CDR3 amino acid sequence. Percentage overlap between repertoires was computed as shared unique clonotypes divided by the size of the smaller repertoire. Richness of each repertoire was evaluated using RTK rarefaction, the Chao1 estimator, and Recon v2.1 estimates of unobserved clonotypes. OLGA was used to compute generation probabilities for all TCRbeta clonotypes that the gDNA method yielded from a few donors. The table was pulled from immuneACCESS by TCRdb, which kept in-frame rearrangements only. Such tables lose some clones; where checked, under half of the loss comes from unresolved V genes, and the rest has no known cause. V and J calls plus clone size are reproduced from that table; the DNA served to infer D and trimming. The sample includes about 2.3 million clones, with more than 80% observed a single time. Of the sample, 0.39% falls within the top ten clones.

Donors were healthy HIV-negative adults with no recently reported acute infections or vaccinations. All donors were Caucasian adults living in Nashville, Tennessee, USA. CD4+ T cells were enriched by magnetic negative selection, after which naive cells were positively selected on CD45RA and the negative fraction was taken as the memory subset. After blood collection by leukapheresis, PBMCs were isolated using Ficoll-Histopaque density gradient centrifugation and then cryopreserved in the vapor phase of liquid nitrogen. Analytical flow cytometry was used to check the purity and quantity of each magnetically sorted T cell population. Genomic DNA was isolated from every sorted fraction and measured by UV absorbance on a Nanodrop 2000c. With regard to this clone: Its antigen target is currently unknown. No qualities accompany the bases; no much larger clone lies one base away.

This clonotype was sampled from a man between 18 and 35 years old in good health. Some clones in this sample may be carry-over from other donors' samples. The chain couples TRBV27 to TRBJ2-5, and 7 junction bases match TRBD2. Source material: naive CD4+ T cells from PBMCs. The meaning of the sample's cell subset or site label: CD45RA+ positively selected. The CDR3 protein is CASSLRLAQETQYF. The nucleotides read TGTGCCAGCAGTTTAAGACTAGCCCAAGAGACCCAGTACTTC.